The rows below give T cell receptor beta chains drawn from one sample of a study of control samples from healthy donors and cancer patients. Assay used: immunoSEQ multiplex PCR; TCRdb lists only in-frame clones, some missing. The table has around 120,000 clones, roughly 91% seen once. The specimen was blood. These receptors were obtained from a man aged 40-49 years in good health. Each CDR3 is given with its conserved first and last residue. Each record gives: V gene, clone size, J gene, D gene, CDR3 DNA, CDR3 protein. D genes are given only for firm matches. Clone size is stated in some rows and not others, as once, few, many or a class when expanded.

V gene: TRBV19; clone size: once; J gene: TRBJ2-7; D gene: TRBD1; CDR3 DNA: TGTGCCAGTAGGGTTGTCGGGACAGAAGTCGAGCAGTACTTC; CDR3 protein: CASRVVGTEVEQYF
V gene: TRBV27; clone size: -; J gene: TRBJ1-6; D gene: -; CDR3 DNA: TGTGCCAGCAAACCAGGGAAGGCTTCACCCCTCCACTTT; CDR3 protein: CASKPGKASPLHF
V gene: TRBV3-1/TRBV3-2; clone size: -; J gene: TRBJ1-4; D gene: -; CDR3 DNA: TGTGCCAGCAGCCCCCGGGGCGAAAAACTGTTTTTT; CDR3 protein: CASSPRGEKLFF
V gene: TRBV3-1/TRBV3-2; clone size: few; J gene: TRBJ2-6; D gene: -; CDR3 DNA: TGTGCCAGCAGCTCCCGTAAGGGGTGGGGGGCCAACGTCCTGACTTTC; CDR3 protein: CASSSRKGWGANVLTF
V gene: TRBV24-1; clone size: -; J gene: TRBJ2-3; D gene: TRBD2; CDR3 DNA: TGTGCCACCAGTGACCTGGGACTAGCGGGGGCAGATACGCAGTATTTT; CDR3 protein: CATSDLGLAGADTQYF
V gene: TRBV11-3; clone size: -; J gene: TRBJ2-5; D gene: -; CDR3 DNA: TGTGCCAGCAGCTCCGGGCGGGGTAAAGAGACCCAGTACTTC; CDR3 protein: CASSSGRGKETQYF
V gene: TRBV24-1; clone size: -; J gene: TRBJ1-2; D gene: TRBD1; CDR3 DNA: TGTGCCACCAGTAAAACCGGGACAGGGAACTATGGCTACACCTTC; CDR3 protein: CATSKTGTGNYGYTF
V gene: TRBV11-3; clone size: -; J gene: TRBJ2-7; D gene: -; CDR3 DNA: TGTGCCAGCAGCCAAGGCCACGAGCAGTACTTC; CDR3 protein: CASSQGHEQYF
V gene: TRBV6-5; clone size: once; J gene: TRBJ2-7; D gene: -; CDR3 DNA: TGTGCCAGCATGCTGGTGATTAGCTCCTACGAGCAGTACTTC; CDR3 protein: CASMLVISSYEQYF
V gene: TRBV24-1; clone size: many; J gene: TRBJ2-5; D gene: -; CDR3 DNA: TGTGCCACCAGTGGCTCAGCAGGGGGGCAAGAGACCCAGTACTTC; CDR3 protein: CATSGSAGGQETQYF
V gene: TRBV5-1; clone size: once; J gene: TRBJ1-5; D gene: TRBD1; CDR3 DNA: TGCGCCAGCAGCAGGACAGGGGTCAATCAGCCCCAGCATTTT; CDR3 protein: CASSRTGVNQPQHF
V gene: TRBV10-1; clone size: once; J gene: TRBJ2-2; D gene: -; CDR3 DNA: TGCGCCAGCAGTGATTTAAGGGGGAACACCGGGGAGCTGTTTTTT; CDR3 protein: CASSDLRGNTGELFF
V gene: TRBV4-1; clone size: -; J gene: TRBJ2-7; D gene: TRBD2; CDR3 DNA: TGCGCCAGCAGCCAAGACGGGAGGATGCACCACGAGCAGTACTTC; CDR3 protein: CASSQDGRMHHEQYF
V gene: TRBV6-5; clone size: -; J gene: TRBJ1-1; D gene: -; CDR3 DNA: TGTGCCAGCAGTTACTATTTAACAGCCAACACTGAAGCTTTCTTT; CDR3 protein: CASSYYLTANTEAFF
V gene: TRBV5-1; clone size: -; J gene: TRBJ2-3; D gene: TRBD2; CDR3 DNA: TGCGCCAGCAGCCCGCGACGAGCGGGGAGGGATACGCAGTATTTT; CDR3 protein: CASSPRRAGRDTQYF
V gene: TRBV4-3; clone size: -; J gene: TRBJ2-1; D gene: -; CDR3 DNA: TGCGCCAGCAGCCAAGGTCAGGGGAGTTCCTACAATGAGCAGTTCTTC; CDR3 protein: CASSQGQGSSYNEQFF
V gene: TRBV7-9; clone size: -; J gene: TRBJ1-2; D gene: -; CDR3 DNA: TGTGCCAGCAGCTTATCCCCGGCAGGGAACTATGGCTACACCTTC; CDR3 protein: CASSLSPAGNYGYTF
V gene: TRBV6-6; clone size: -; J gene: TRBJ1-2; D gene: -; CDR3 DNA: TGTGCCAGCAGTTACGACCAGGGACGGGGTGGCTACACCTTC; CDR3 protein: CASSYDQGRGGYTF
V gene: TRBV24-1; clone size: -; J gene: TRBJ1-1; D gene: -; CDR3 DNA: TGTGCCACCAGTGATGGAGGGGTTGAAGCTTTCTTT; CDR3 protein: CATSDGGVEAFF
V gene: TRBV6-5; clone size: -; J gene: TRBJ1-1; D gene: -; CDR3 DNA: TGTGCCAGCAGTTTCGGGGCTGCGGGCACTGAAGCTTTCTTT; CDR3 protein: CASSFGAAGTEAFF
V gene: TRBV1; clone size: -; J gene: TRBJ2-7; D gene: -; CDR3 DNA: TGCACCAGCAGCCCCCCGGGACAGGAAAAACCCTACGAGCAGTACTTC; CDR3 protein: CTSSPPGQEKPYEQYF
V gene: TRBV7-9; clone size: -; J gene: TRBJ2-3; D gene: -; CDR3 DNA: TGTGCCAGCAGCTTAGCGAGGATCCAGGGCTTCACAGATACGCAGTATTTT; CDR3 protein: CASSLARIQGFTDTQYF
V gene: TRBV15; clone size: -; J gene: TRBJ2-7; D gene: TRBD1; CDR3 DNA: TGTGCCACCAGCAGTGACAGGGGTTACGAGCAGTACTTC; CDR3 protein: CATSSDRGYEQYF
V gene: TRBV7-3; clone size: -; J gene: TRBJ2-7; D gene: TRBD1; CDR3 DNA: TGTGCCAGCAGCCCCGGGACAGGGCCCCCCTACGAGCAGTACTTC; CDR3 protein: CASSPGTGPPYEQYF
V gene: TRBV7-6; clone size: -; J gene: TRBJ1-6; D gene: -; CDR3 DNA: TGTGCCAGCAGCTTAAGTATTCAGAGCTCCTATAATTCACCCCTTCACTTT; CDR3 protein: CASSLSIQSSYNSPLHF
V gene: TRBV7-8; clone size: -; J gene: TRBJ1-1; D gene: -; CDR3 DNA: TGTGCCAGCAGCTTAGCTCAGGGGAGGGGCACTGAAGCTTTCTTT; CDR3 protein: CASSLAQGRGTEAFF
V gene: TRBV7-9; clone size: -; J gene: TRBJ1-5; D gene: -; CDR3 DNA: TGTGCCAGCAGCTTTGGGAACCAGCCCCAGCATTTT; CDR3 protein: CASSFGNQPQHF
V gene: TRBV12-5; clone size: -; J gene: TRBJ1-5; D gene: -; CDR3 DNA: TGTGCTAGTGGTTTGAACGCGGTGGATTCACTTTATAGCAATCAGCCCCAGCATTTT; CDR3 protein: CASGLNAVDSLYSNQPQHF
V gene: TRBV10-3; clone size: -; J gene: TRBJ1-2; D gene: -; CDR3 DNA: TGTGCCATCAGTGAAACAGGAAACTATGGCTACACCTTC; CDR3 protein: CAISETGNYGYTF
V gene: TRBV12-3/TRBV12-4; clone size: -; J gene: TRBJ1-2; D gene: -; CDR3 DNA: TGTGCCAGCAGTTTGGCCAGCTATGGCTACACCTTC; CDR3 protein: CASSLASYGYTF
V gene: TRBV25-1; clone size: few; J gene: TRBJ2-5; D gene: TRBD2; CDR3 DNA: TGTGCCAGCACGCCCCGGGGGGGAGAGACCCAGTACTTC; CDR3 protein: CASTPRGGETQYF
V gene: TRBV19; clone size: -; J gene: TRBJ1-2; D gene: -; CDR3 DNA: TGTGCCAGTAGTTTTGGACCGCGGGGATTGGGCTACACCTTC; CDR3 protein: CASSFGPRGLGYTF
V gene: TRBV3-1/TRBV3-2; clone size: -; J gene: TRBJ1-1; D gene: TRBD1; CDR3 DNA: TGTGCCAGCAGCCTTCTAAACAGGGGGCTGGGGAACACTGAAGCTTTCTTT; CDR3 protein: CASSLLNRGLGNTEAFF
V gene: TRBV7-2; clone size: -; J gene: TRBJ1-1; D gene: TRBD1; CDR3 DNA: TGTGCCAGCAGCTTATCGGACAGGGGGTACACTGAAGCTTTCTTT; CDR3 protein: CASSLSDRGYTEAFF
V gene: TRBV30; clone size: -; J gene: TRBJ1-1; D gene: -; CDR3 DNA: TGTGCCTGGAGGAGACAGGAGTACACTGAAGCTTTCTTT; CDR3 protein: CAWRRQEYTEAFF
V gene: TRBV30; clone size: -; J gene: TRBJ2-7; D gene: -; CDR3 DNA: TGTGCCTGGAGTGAATTGGGGAGCGAGCAGTACTTC; CDR3 protein: CAWSELGSEQYF
V gene: TRBV14; clone size: -; J gene: TRBJ1-6; D gene: -; CDR3 DNA: TGTGCCAGCAGCCAAGATGGGAGGGGCAGCGGTAATCTTAATTCACCCCTCCACTTT; CDR3 protein: CASSQDGRGSGNLNSPLHF
V gene: TRBV6-5; clone size: -; J gene: TRBJ2-1; D gene: -; CDR3 DNA: TGTGCCAGCACCTTAGACACTTCTAGATACAATGAGCAGTTCTTC; CDR3 protein: CASTLDTSRYNEQFF
V gene: TRBV4-1; clone size: -; J gene: TRBJ1-5; D gene: TRBD1; CDR3 DNA: TGCGCCAGCAGCCAAGAAGGTAACAGGGGGGAGCAGCCCCAGCATTTT; CDR3 protein: CASSQEGNRGEQPQHF
V gene: TRBV7-2; clone size: -; J gene: TRBJ2-5; D gene: -; CDR3 DNA: TGTGCCAGCAGCCCGCTCCCATTGGGGGAGACCCAGTACTTC; CDR3 protein: CASSPLPLGETQYF
V gene: TRBV10-3; clone size: once; J gene: TRBJ2-7; D gene: -; CDR3 DNA: TGTGCCATCAGTGGGTGGGGTGTCGACGAGCAGTACTTC; CDR3 protein: CAISGWGVDEQYF
V gene: TRBV3-1/TRBV3-2; clone size: -; J gene: TRBJ2-7; D gene: -; CDR3 DNA: TGTGCCAGCAGCCCCTTAGCGACCTACGAGCAGTACTTC; CDR3 protein: CASSPLATYEQYF
V gene: TRBV20-1; clone size: -; J gene: TRBJ2-7; D gene: -; CDR3 DNA: TGCAGTGCTAGGACCTCCTACGAGCAGTACTTC; CDR3 protein: CSARTSYEQYF
V gene: TRBV6-6; clone size: -; J gene: TRBJ1-5; D gene: TRBD1; CDR3 DNA: TGTGCCAGCAGTCATCTACAGGGGCCGGTTAGCAATCAGCCCCAGCATTTT; CDR3 protein: CASSHLQGPVSNQPQHF
V gene: TRBV5-6; clone size: few; J gene: TRBJ1-6; D gene: -; CDR3 DNA: TGTGCCAGCAGCCGTGAGCCAACAAGGGATTCACCCCTCCACTTT; CDR3 protein: CASSREPTRDSPLHF
V gene: TRBV7-2; clone size: few; J gene: TRBJ2-5; D gene: TRBD1; CDR3 DNA: TGTGCCAGCAGCTTAAACATGCAGGGGGCTGGAGAGACCCAGTACTTC; CDR3 protein: CASSLNMQGAGETQYF
V gene: TRBV5-1; clone size: few; J gene: TRBJ1-1; D gene: TRBD1; CDR3 DNA: TGCGCCAGCAGCGGCCGACAGGGAGGCTCGACTGAAGCTTTCTTT; CDR3 protein: CASSGRQGGSTEAFF
V gene: TRBV7-9; clone size: -; J gene: TRBJ2-3; D gene: TRBD2; CDR3 DNA: TGTGCCAGCAGCTCCCGGGGGGGTGGGGCCCCCACAGATACGCAGTATTTT; CDR3 protein: CASSSRGGGAPTDTQYF
V gene: TRBV7-9; clone size: -; J gene: TRBJ1-1; D gene: -; CDR3 DNA: TGTGCCAGCAACGGACCCCCGATGCGCGAGGGGACTGAAGCTTTCTTT; CDR3 protein: CASNGPPMREGTEAFF
V gene: TRBV7-8; clone size: -; J gene: TRBJ2-1; D gene: -; CDR3 DNA: TGTGCCAGCAGCTTAGCGCGGGGAGACGCACCCTCCTACAATGAGCAGTTCTTC; CDR3 protein: CASSLARGDAPSYNEQFF
V gene: TRBV30; clone size: -; J gene: TRBJ2-7; D gene: TRBD2; CDR3 DNA: TGTGCCTGGAACCAAGGGACTAGCGGGGGGCCCCGGGTGTTCTACGAGCAGTACTTC; CDR3 protein: CAWNQGTSGGPRVFYEQYF
V gene: TRBV5-1; clone size: -; J gene: TRBJ2-5; D gene: -; CDR3 DNA: TGCGCCAGCAGCGCGGGATCCACTCAAGAGACCCAGTACTTC; CDR3 protein: CASSAGSTQETQYF
V gene: TRBV9; clone size: -; J gene: TRBJ1-1; D gene: -; CDR3 DNA: TGTGCCAGCGGTGGCGGCCCTGGGGACCTGAACACTGAAGCTTTCTTT; CDR3 protein: CASGGGPGDLNTEAFF
V gene: TRBV4-3; clone size: -; J gene: TRBJ2-1; D gene: -; CDR3 DNA: TGCGCCAGCAGCCAAGGCGCTGTCCAAAGGCGGGGGCACTACAATGAGCAGTTCTTC; CDR3 protein: CASSQGAVQRRGHYNEQFF
V gene: TRBV7-2; clone size: -; J gene: TRBJ2-5; D gene: -; CDR3 DNA: TGTGCCAGCAGCGCCCGTATGTTCATGGGCGGGGAGACCCAGTACTTC; CDR3 protein: CASSARMFMGGETQYF
V gene: TRBV5-6; clone size: once; J gene: TRBJ1-2; D gene: -; CDR3 DNA: TGTGCCAGCAGCTTGAAGCCGGGAAACTATGGCTACACCTTC; CDR3 protein: CASSLKPGNYGYTF